The clone carrying this T cell receptor beta chain was seen a handful of times. The antigen remains unidentified. The CDR3 spans 13 residues. CDR1 DFQATT and CDR2 SNEGSKA come from the germline V gene (reference sequence). The V gene lost 6 bases and the J gene lost 6 bases, with 16 bases spanning the gap. These data are taken from a study of identical twins. Study-wide points: High-abundance cord blood beta clonotypes had fewer insertions; memory repertoires showed none.

TCRdb reanalysed the 5' RACE reads using MiXCR and keeps one entry per CDR3 protein. This table holds hundreds of thousands of distinct CDR3 sequences, 20% to 25% found once. This sample was shared with a second study, whose subject was T cells expressing NK-cell markers. That source reports: The study found these clonotypes also leading the CD3+CD56-NKG2C+ fraction in four donors.

Material: CD4+ T cells sorted from blood. J is TRBJ2-3 and V is TRBV20-1; weak D call: TRBD2 (6 bases). The sequence was obtained from a woman aged 18-35 years in good health. The CDR3 DNA reads TGCAGTGCCCGCCACCCGACTAGGGATACGCAGTATTTT. It is translated as CSARHPTRDTQYF.